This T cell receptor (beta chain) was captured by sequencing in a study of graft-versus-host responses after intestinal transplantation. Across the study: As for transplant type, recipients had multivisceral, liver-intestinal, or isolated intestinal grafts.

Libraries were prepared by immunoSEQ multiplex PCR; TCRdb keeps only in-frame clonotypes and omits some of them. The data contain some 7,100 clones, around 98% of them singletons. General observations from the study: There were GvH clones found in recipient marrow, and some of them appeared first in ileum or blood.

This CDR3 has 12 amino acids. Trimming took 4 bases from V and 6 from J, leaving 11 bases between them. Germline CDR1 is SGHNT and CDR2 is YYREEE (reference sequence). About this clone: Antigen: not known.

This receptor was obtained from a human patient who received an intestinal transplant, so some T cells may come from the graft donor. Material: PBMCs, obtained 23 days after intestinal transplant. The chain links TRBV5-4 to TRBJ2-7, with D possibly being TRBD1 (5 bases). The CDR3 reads CASSHLQGEQYF. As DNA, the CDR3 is TGTGCCAGCAGCCATCTCCAGGGCGAGCAGTACTTC.